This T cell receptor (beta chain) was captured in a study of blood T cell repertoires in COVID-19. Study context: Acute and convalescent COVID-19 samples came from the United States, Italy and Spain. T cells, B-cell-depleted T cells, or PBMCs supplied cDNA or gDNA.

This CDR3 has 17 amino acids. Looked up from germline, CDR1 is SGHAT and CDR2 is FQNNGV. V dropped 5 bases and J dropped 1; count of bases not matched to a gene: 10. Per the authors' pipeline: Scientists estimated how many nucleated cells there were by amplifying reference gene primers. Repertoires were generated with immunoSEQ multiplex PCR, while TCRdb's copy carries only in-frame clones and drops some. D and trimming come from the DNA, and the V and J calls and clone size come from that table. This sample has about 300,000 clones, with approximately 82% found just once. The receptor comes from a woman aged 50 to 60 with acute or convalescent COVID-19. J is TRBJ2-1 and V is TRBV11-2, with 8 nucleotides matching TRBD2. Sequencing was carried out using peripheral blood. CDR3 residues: CASSPTLAGRSYNEQFF. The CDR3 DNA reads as TGTGCCAGCAGCCCAACGCTAGCGGGCAGATCCTACAATGAGCAGTTCTTC.